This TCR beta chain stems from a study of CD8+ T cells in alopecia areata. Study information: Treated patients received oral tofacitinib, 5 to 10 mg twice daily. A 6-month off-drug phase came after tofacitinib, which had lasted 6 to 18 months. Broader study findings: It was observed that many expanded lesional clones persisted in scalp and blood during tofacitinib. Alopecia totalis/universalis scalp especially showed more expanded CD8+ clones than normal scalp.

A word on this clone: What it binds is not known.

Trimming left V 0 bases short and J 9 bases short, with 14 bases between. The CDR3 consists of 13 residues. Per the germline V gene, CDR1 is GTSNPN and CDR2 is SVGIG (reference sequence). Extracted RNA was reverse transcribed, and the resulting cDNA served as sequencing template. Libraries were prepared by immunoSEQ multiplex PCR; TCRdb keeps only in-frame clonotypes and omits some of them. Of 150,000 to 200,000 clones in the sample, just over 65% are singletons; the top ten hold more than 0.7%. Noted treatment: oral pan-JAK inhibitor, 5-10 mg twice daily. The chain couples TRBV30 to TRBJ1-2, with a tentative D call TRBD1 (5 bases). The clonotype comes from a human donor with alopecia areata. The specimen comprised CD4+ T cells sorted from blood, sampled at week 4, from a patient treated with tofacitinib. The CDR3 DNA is TGTGCCTGGAGTGTAACACAGGCCTTAAGCTACACCTTC. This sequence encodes CAWSVTQALSYTF.